The clone carrying this T cell receptor beta chain was observed many times. The sample originates from a study of T cell repertoires in cytomegalovirus infection. V was cut by 5 bases and J by 9 bases, with 13 bases left in between. Per germline, CDR1 SGHTA and CDR2 FQGNSA. The CDR3 length is 12 residues. MiXCR was run by TCRdb on the reads, yielding one entry per CDR3 protein. Here the sample spans 290,000 or so distinct CDR3 sequences, roughly 26% being singletons. The gene calls are TRBV7-2 and TRBJ1-2; D remains ambiguous. This TCR derives from a human donor in good health (CMV status not recorded). Some clones in this sample may be carry-over from other donors' samples. Source material: PBMCs. CDR3: CASSVSLESYTF. CDR3 nucleotide sequence: TGTGCCAGCAGCGTCAGCCTCGAAAGCTACACCTTC.